The clone carrying this TCR beta chain was observed at least ten times. Its antigen is not identified. The entry originates in a study of T cells in Graves' hyperthyroidism and ophthalmopathy. General study results and limits: In blood, most of the thyroid clonotypes expanded above 0.001 were also present.

V was shortened by 0 bases and J by 6 bases, with 12 bases between the two germline ends. Germline CDR1 is SGHRS and CDR2 is YFSETQ. This CDR3 has 14 amino acids. RNA transcripts provided the source from which TCR beta CDR3 regions were amplified. An initial round of RT-PCR targeting the TCR CDR3 relied on the HTBI primer set. TCRdb processed the multiplex PCR reads anew with MiXCR; each CDR3 protein has one entry. The data show approximately 400,000 distinct CDR3 sequences, with roughly 12% seen just once and 20% held by the top ten. Researchers barred patients who had uncontrolled infection, other autoimmune disease, pregnancy or lactation.

The chain links TRBV5-1 to TRBJ1-1; unclear D gene. The sequence was obtained from a man between 25 and 39 years old with Graves' hyperthyroidism that later progressed to Graves' ophthalmopathy. Material: blood. CDR3 sequence reads: CASSLVGGLAEAFF. The CDR3 nucleotides are TGCGCCAGCAGCTTGGTAGGAGGGCTAGCTGAAGCTTTCTTT.